Below, 21 T cell receptor beta chains from the same sample are listed, as sequenced in a study of blood T cell repertoires in COVID-19. Clones were read by immunoSEQ multiplex PCR, and TCRdb kept only the in-frame ones, dropping some. This sample carries a few hundred thousand clones, approximately 88% of them seen once, and the ten largest clones take under 8%. The sample consisted of peripheral blood. These receptors were obtained from a woman between 25 and 40 years old who had recovered from COVID-19.

This clone was found once. The chain is built from TRBV5-1 and TRBJ2-6; D remains unclear. CDR3 size: 17 residues. V lost 3 bases and J 2 bases, leaving 15 bases between the germline ends. Germline CDR1 is SGHRS and CDR2 is YFSETQ. CDR3 loop: CASSSLVSKTGANVLTF. The CDR3 DNA is TGCGCCAGCAGCTCACTCGTCTCCAAGACTGGGGCCAACGTCCTGACTTTC.

In this sample, this clone turned up once. The V gene is TRBV7-2, the J gene TRBJ2-1; D is perhaps TRBD1 (5 bases). The V end lost 1 base, the J end lost 8 bases, and 12 bases lay between the germline ends. The CDR3 totals 14 residues. The germline CDR1 and CDR2 sequences are SGHTA and FQGNSA. Written as DNA, the CDR3 is TGTGCCAGCAGCTTAGGGGCAGGGAACTATGAGCAGTTCTTC. This sequence encodes CASSLGAGNYEQFF.

The V gene is TRBV18, the J gene TRBJ1-2, with D perhaps matching TRBD1 (5 bases). This CDR3 spans 16 amino acids. Germline CDR1 and CDR2: KGHSH and LQKENI. V lost 3 bases and J lost 0, with 14 bases in between. The CDR3 DNA sequence: TGTGCCAGCTCACCCACGACGACAGTCGCTAACTATGGCTACACCTTC. This codes for CASSPTTTVANYGYTF.

CDR3 amino acids: CASSQLAGGHGELFF. The CDR3 DNA sequence: TGTGCCAGCAGCCAACTAGCGGGGGGTCACGGGGAGCTGTTTTTT. The chain combines TRBV7-2 with TRBJ2-2, with TRBD2 matching over 12 bases. This CDR3 has 15 residues. Germline CDR1 SGHTA, CDR2 FQGNSA. With 5 bases clipped from V and 7 bases from J, the junction kept 5 bases outside the gene matches.

The table lists this clone with a few counts. The genes are TRBV7-2 and TRBJ2-1; tentative D call: TRBD2 (6 bases). From germline, CDR1 is SGHTA and CDR2 FQGNSA. Trimming cost V 1 base and J 0 bases, with 13 bases left between them. The CDR3 runs 17 residues. This CDR3 reads CASSLGLAKPSYNEQFF. The CDR3 DNA is TGTGCCAGCAGCTTAGGCCTAGCGAAACCCTCCTACAATGAGCAGTTCTTC.

The rearrangement links TRBV18 to TRBJ2-1, with TRBD2 matching 8 bases. The CDR3 is 16 amino acids. The V gene end was trimmed by 3 bases and the J gene end by 4 bases; junction bases not matched to a gene: 8. Germline V gives CDR1 KGHSH, CDR2 LQKENI. The DNA of the CDR3 is TGTGCCAGCTCACCGTCGGGCGGGGGGAGATACAATGAGCAGTTCTTC. Translation gives CASSPSGGGRYNEQFF.

The chain carries TRBV6-5 and TRBJ1-2; D is possibly TRBD1 (5 bases). The CDR3 totals 15 residues. V lost 5 bases and J lost 4, with 17 bases in between. Germline loops: CDR1 MNHEY, CDR2 SVGAGI. The CDR3 is CASSPFGDSLYGYTF. The CDR3 nucleotides read TGTGCCAGCAGTCCCTTTGGAGACAGTCTCTATGGCTACACCTTC.

This clone was detected only once. The CDR3 DNA reads as TGTGCCACCAGCACCAAGAATCCGGGACAGGGGGCAGATACGCAGTATTTT. Translation gives CATSTKNPGQGADTQYF. J is TRBJ2-3 and V is TRBV15; 11 bases are shared with TRBD1. The CDR3 totals 17 residues. CDR1 is LNHNV and CDR2 is YYDKDF in the germline V gene (reference sequence). V lost 4 bases and J lost 4; bases outside the gene matches: 10. The variable domain in full, with the rest retrieved from reference TRBV15 and TRBJ2-3, is DAMVIQNPRYQVTQFGKPVTLSCSQTLNHNVMYWYQQKSSQAPKLLFHYYDKDFNNEADTPDNFQSRRPNTSFCFLDIRSPGLGDTAMYLCATSTKNPGQGADTQYFGPGTRLTVL.

The chain links TRBV4-1 to TRBJ2-5; 11 bases agree with TRBD2. Trimming removed 3 bases from V and 4 bases from J; junction bases left unmatched: 13. CDR1 is MGHRA and CDR2 is YSYEKL in the germline V gene. The CDR3 runs 18 residues. The CDR3 bases are TGCGCCAGCAGCCAGAGGAATAGCGGGGGGGCCACCCCAGAGACCCAGTACTTC. Its protein product is CASSQRNSGGATPETQYF.

This clone has just one count. The chain has TRBV5-1 and TRBJ1-2, with 7 bases matching TRBD1. Germline CDR1 is SGHRS and CDR2 is YFSETQ. V lost 0 bases to trimming and J lost 7 bases; unmatched junction nucleotides: 3. The CDR3 is made up of 13 amino acids. The CDR3 DNA reads as TGCGCCAGCAGCTTGGGAAGGGGGCTTGGCTACACCTTC. It translates to CASSLGRGLGYTF.

The V gene is TRBV25-1, the J gene TRBJ1-2, with D tentatively TRBD1 (6 bases). The CDR3 covers 16 residues. Germline lookup yields CDR1 MGHDK and CDR2 SYGVNS. The V end lost 2 bases, the J end lost 7 bases, and 20 bases lay between the germline ends. CDR3 loop: CASSEPHRAGRSGYTF. CDR3 DNA: TGTGCCAGCAGTGAACCCCACAGGGCGGGTAGATCTGGCTACACCTTC.

This clone was recorded once. V is TRBV3-1 (or the pseudogene TRBV3-2) and J is TRBJ2-7, with TRBD1 matching over 9 bases. The CDR3 totals 20 residues. V shed 4 bases and J 3 bases; nucleotides not matched to a gene: 22. Germline V gives CDR1 LGHDT, CDR2 YNNKEL (reference sequence). The CDR3 DNA sequence: TGTGCCAGCAGCCGAGTACCGGGACAGGGAAAAGAGTTCGGCAACTACGAGCAGTACTTC. It translates to CASSRVPGQGKEFGNYEQYF.

The chain joins TRBV11-2 to TRBJ1-5; 10 bases are a match to TRBD1. V gave up 5 bases and J gave up 7 bases; unmatched junction bases: 5. CDR3 length equals 14 residues. Germline CDR1 and CDR2: SGHAT and FQNNGV. The CDR3 protein is CASSPDRGGQPQHF. The CDR3 nucleotides read TGTGCCAGCAGCCCGGACAGGGGGGGACAGCCCCAGCATTTT.

In DNA form, the CDR3 reads TGTGCCAGCAGCTTATCATGGACAGTTAGCAATCAGCCCCAGCATTTT. As protein: CASSLSWTVSNQPQHF. The rearrangement uses TRBV7-8 and TRBJ1-5; D is perhaps TRBD1 (6 bases). This CDR3 has 16 amino acids. V was cut by 2 bases and J by 0 bases, with 11 bases left in between. Germline V gene data show CDR1 as SGHVS and CDR2 as FQNEAQ.

The rearrangement links TRBV5-1 to TRBJ2-3; D is unresolved. This CDR3 comprises 16 residues. CDR1 is SGHRS and CDR2 is YFSETQ in the germline V gene. V gave up 4 bases and J gave up 0 bases, with 15 bases separating them. CDR3 sequence: CASSRPRLRSTDTQYF. As DNA, the CDR3 is TGCGCCAGCAGCCGCCCGCGTTTGCGTAGCACAGATACGCAGTATTTT.

This chain uses TRBV28 with TRBJ2-7; TRBD2 might be the D (7 bases). Germline-derived CDR1 and CDR2 are MDHEN and SYDVKM. Trimming shortened V by 7 bases and J by 2 bases, and 21 bases separated the two germline ends. The CDR3 is made up of 16 amino acids. This CDR3 reads CASTVAGAGRAYEQYF. CDR3 in DNA: TGTGCCAGCACTGTCGCGGGGGCCGGGAGAGCCTACGAGCAGTACTTC.

V usage is TRBV6-7 and J usage is TRBJ1-2; D gene ambiguous. TRBV6-7 is recorded as an ORF, its role being uncertain. The germline V and J ends were trimmed by 6 bases and 3 bases, with 17 bases remaining between them. This CDR3 is built from 15 residues. CDR3 residues: CASRESGFGYYGYTF. The DNA for the CDR3 is TGTGCCAGCAGGGAATCGGGGTTTGGATACTATGGCTACACCTTC.

This clone was seen more than once but under ten times. J is TRBJ2-3 and V is TRBV19; TRBD1 might be the D (6 bases). CDR1 is LNHDA, CDR2 SQIVND, per germline (reference sequence). The CDR3 covers 13 residues. The V end lost 4 bases, the J end lost 5 bases, and 10 bases lay between the germline ends. The CDR3 protein is CASSRGRKDTQYF. CDR3 bases: TGTGCCAGTAGTAGGGGGCGTAAAGATACGCAGTATTTT. The variable domain in full, completed from reference TRBV19 and TRBJ2-3, reads DGGITQSPKYLFRKEGQNVTLSCEQNLNHDAMYWYRQDPGQGLRLIYYSQIVNDFQKGDIAEGYSVSREKKESFPLTVTSAQKNPTAFYLCASSRGRKDTQYFGPGTRLTVL.

The chain carries TRBV3-1 (or the pseudogene TRBV3-2) and TRBJ2-1, with 14 positions matching TRBD2. This CDR3 comprises 17 residues. With 7 bases clipped from V and 5 bases from J, the junction kept 10 bases outside the gene matches. Germline V gives CDR1 LGHDT, CDR2 YNNKEL (reference sequence). The CDR3 DNA reads as TGTGCCAGCACCGCGAGGACTAGCGGGGGGTTTCACAATGAGCAGTTCTTC. This translates into CASTARTSGGFHNEQFF.

This chain joins TRBV27 and TRBJ2-2; TRBD1 matches at 10 bases. V shed 8 bases and J 6 bases; nucleotides not matched to a gene: 9. This CDR3 is built from 15 residues. Germline V lookup: CDR1 MNHEY, CDR2 SMNVEV (reference sequence). The DNA for the CDR3 is TGTGCCAGCTGCCGGGACAGGGGTATTTCCGGGGAGCTGTTTTTT. As protein: CASCRDRGISGELFF.

V usage is TRBV20-1 and J usage is TRBJ2-7; 7 bases are shared with TRBD2. Losses at the gene ends were 3 bases for V and 2 bases for J; bases not matched to a gene: 7. There are 14 residues in the CDR3. Germline assignment: CDR1 DFQATT and CDR2 SNEGSKA (reference sequence). This chain's CDR3 is CSASKSSGPYEQYF. The CDR3 nucleotides read TGCAGTGCTAGTAAGTCTAGCGGACCCTACGAGCAGTACTTC.